The next 25 T cell receptor beta chains were all read from a single sample in a study of shared clonotypes between healthy human individuals. Profiling relied on immunoSEQ multiplex PCR, and the TCRdb table lists in-frame clones only, not all of them. The data contain 2.3 million or so clones, approximately 93% of them seen just once; the ten biggest clones take up about 0.41%. The sample consisted of naive CD4+ T cells from PBMCs. Subset denoted: CD45RA+ positively selected. The source is a man between 18 and 29 years old in good health. Some clones in this sample may be carry-over from other donors' samples.

This clone was seen a single time. This chain connects TRBV6-5 to TRBJ2-7; tentatively, D is TRBD2 (5 bases). The CDR3 is 14 amino acids. V lost 7 bases to trimming and J lost 3 bases, with 16 bases between them. The germline V gene has CDR1 MNHEY and CDR2 SVGAGI. CDR3 residues: CASTSRTALYEQYF. DNA for the CDR3: TGTGCCAGCACTTCGAGGACTGCACTCTACGAGCAGTACTTC.

The chain is built from TRBV7-2 and TRBJ2-7; 12 positions match TRBD2. This CDR3 region has 15 residues. The V and J ends lost 3 bases and 6 bases, in that order; junction bases with no gene match: 6. Germline CDR1 and CDR2: SGHTA and FQGNSA. CDR3 sequence reads: CASSFAGLAGSEQYF. Written as DNA, the CDR3 is TGTGCCAGCAGCTTCGCCGGACTAGCGGGATCCGAGCAGTACTTC.

This rearrangement joins TRBV7-2 to TRBJ2-1; 8 bases are a match to TRBD2. From germline, CDR1 is SGHTA and CDR2 FQGNSA. After removal of 6 bases from V and 2 bases from J, the junction contained 6 bases not matched to a gene. This CDR3 has 15 amino acids. CDR3 in DNA: TGTGCCAGCAGAGGACCGGGACTAGCCTACAATGAGCAGTTCTTC. It specifies CASRGPGLAYNEQFF.

This clone was counted a single time. J is TRBJ1-5 and V is TRBV28; D is possibly TRBD1 (5 bases). This CDR3 contains 15 residues. The germline gives CDR1 MDHEN, CDR2 SYDVKM. V lost 8 bases and J lost 4, with 18 bases in between. CDR3 bases: TGTGCCAGCCGCTCGTCAGGGAGGACAAATCAGCCCCAGCATTTT. This translates into CASRSSGRTNQPQHF.

The chain has TRBV6-5 and TRBJ2-5; D could derive from TRBD1 or TRBD2 (5 bases each). The CDR3 has 15 residues. Per germline, CDR1 MNHEY and CDR2 SVGAGI. With 8 bases removed from V and 2 bases from J, the gap between germline ends came to 18 bases. The CDR3 protein is CASRLGWGNQETQYF. CDR3 coding DNA: TGTGCCAGCCGTCTGGGGTGGGGGAATCAAGAGACCCAGTACTTC.

The CDR3 DNA is TGCGCCAGCAGCTGGGGGACAGCCAACCAAGAGACCCAGTACTTC. Translation gives CASSWGTANQETQYF. This chain joins TRBV5-1 and TRBJ2-5; 7 nucleotides align to TRBD1. This CDR3 has 15 residues. J gave up 0 bases and V 3 bases, and 5 bases lay outside the gene matches. Per germline, CDR1 SGHRS and CDR2 YFSETQ.

V is TRBV6-5 and J is TRBJ2-3, with D perhaps matching TRBD2 (6 bases). The length of the CDR3 is 13 residues. From germline, CDR1 is MNHEY and CDR2 SVGAGI. Trimming pared 2 bases from V and 7 bases from J, leaving 10 bases between. The CDR3 sequence is CASSYARGYTQYF. CDR3 bases: TGTGCCAGCAGTTACGCCCGGGGGTATACGCAGTATTTT.

The rearrangement links TRBV5-1 to TRBJ1-1; TRBD1 is a possible D gene (6 bases). V lost 2 bases and J lost 1, with 12 bases in between. The CDR3 has 15 residues. The germline V gene encodes CDR1 SGHRS and CDR2 YFSETQ. CDR3 sequence: CASSFSDRTNTEAFF. CDR3 in DNA: TGCGCCAGCAGCTTTTCAGACAGGACGAACACTGAAGCTTTCTTT.

This chain uses TRBV30 with TRBJ1-6; 8 bases fit TRBD1. Germline CDR1 GTSNPN, CDR2 SVGIG (reference sequence). V lost 5 bases and J lost 8; bases outside the gene matches: 5. This CDR3 is 13 amino acids long. CDR3 protein: CAWLDRGDSPLHF. As DNA, the CDR3 is TGTGCCTGGCTCGACAGGGGTGATTCACCCCTCCACTTT. Full variable domain (remainder filled in from reference TRBV30 and TRBJ1-6): SQTIHQWPATLVQPVGSPLSLECTVEGTSNPNLYWYRQAAGRGLQLLFYSVGIGQISSEVPQNLSASRPQDRQFILSSKKLLLSDSGFYLCAWLDRGDSPLHFGNGTRLTVT.

This clone was picked up one time. The rearrangement links TRBV28 to TRBJ1-2; unclear D gene. CDR3 size: 14 residues. CDR1 is MDHEN, CDR2 SYDVKM, per germline. Trimming removed 7 bases at V and 2 bases at J, with 14 bases between. The CDR3 protein is CASTEGRENYGYTF. CDR3 bases: TGTGCCAGCACCGAAGGGCGGGAAAACTATGGCTACACCTTC.

This clone was seen just once. The rearrangement uses TRBV11-3 and TRBJ1-4; no clear D. Germline V gives CDR1 SGHNT, CDR2 YENEEA. This CDR3 is 14 amino acids long. The V end was cut by 0 bases, the J end by 11 bases, with 13 bases between. CDR3 DNA sequence: TGTGCCAGCAGCTTAGAGGGCAAGGAAGGCAAACTGTTTTTT. This gives the protein CASSLEGKEGKLFF.

This clone was recorded only once. This rearrangement joins TRBV5-1 to TRBJ2-1; 7 positions agree with TRBD2. CDR3 length: 19 amino acids. From germline, CDR1 is SGHRS and CDR2 YFSETQ. J was trimmed by 1 base and V by 8 bases; bases with no gene match: 21. The CDR3 DNA follows: TGCGCCAGGCCATGGAAAACAAGGGCTAGCGGCAAATCCTACAATGAGCAGTTCTTC. It is translated as CARPWKTRASGKSYNEQFF. The whole variable domain, filled in from reference TRBV5-1 and TRBJ2-1, reads KAGVTQTPRYLIKTRGQQVTLSCSPISGHRSVSWYQQTPGQGLQFLFEYFSETQRNKGNFPGRFSGRQFSNSRSEMNVSTLELGDSALYLCARPWKTRASGKSYNEQFFGPGTRLTVL.

The chain couples TRBV2 to TRBJ2-7; D gene ambiguous. Germline assignment: CDR1 SNHLY and CDR2 FYNNEI. The germline V and J ends were trimmed by 7 bases and 2 bases, with 15 bases remaining between them. This CDR3 is built from 14 residues. CDR3 bases: TGTGCCAGCAAACCCTCCGGATCCCCCTACGAGCAGTACTTC. Translation gives CASKPSGSPYEQYF.

The chain recombines TRBV9 with TRBJ2-7; TRBD1 agrees at 8 bases. Germline values: CDR1 SGDLS, CDR2 YYNGEE. V was pared by 0 bases and J by 6 bases, with 8 bases of the junction left unmatched. The CDR3 runs 15 residues. The CDR3 here is CASSVEDRVLSEQYF. DNA of the CDR3: TGTGCCAGCAGCGTAGAGGACAGGGTCCTGAGCGAGCAGTACTTC. Combining the CDR3 with reference TRBV9 and TRBJ2-7 gives the whole variable domain DSGVTQTPKHLITATGQRVTLRCSPRSGDLSVYWYQQSLDQGLQFLIQYYNGEERAKGNILERFSAQQFPDLHSELNLSSLELGDSALYFCASSVEDRVLSEQYFGPGTRLTVT.

The J gene is TRBJ2-2, the V gene TRBV11-3, with D possibly matching TRBD2 (5 bases). Germline loops: CDR1 SGHNT, CDR2 YENEEA. The V gene lost 1 base and the J gene lost 3 bases, with 12 bases spanning the gap. The CDR3 covers 16 residues. CDR3 amino acids: CASSLAGVIDTGELFF. The CDR3 nucleotides read TGTGCCAGCAGCTTAGCCGGGGTAATCGACACCGGGGAGCTGTTTTTT.

This sequence joins TRBV5-1 and TRBJ1-5; D unresolved. Trimming cost V 5 bases and J 3 bases, with 9 bases left between them. The CDR3 loop spans 13 amino acids. CDR1 and CDR2 from the germline V gene are SGHRS and YFSETQ. As DNA, the CDR3 is TGCGCCAGCAGGTCCGGACCCAATCAGCCCCAGCATTTT. Amino acid sequence: CASRSGPNQPQHF.

The chain uses TRBV6-6 and TRBJ2-3; D remains ambiguous. The V gene lost 2 bases and the J gene lost 3 bases, with 9 bases spanning the gap. CDR1 is MNHNY, CDR2 SVGAGI, per germline (reference sequence). The CDR3 consists of 14 residues. CDR3 DNA sequence: TGTGCCAGCAGTTACAGGGCAGGAACAGATACGCAGTATTTT. It yields the protein CASSYRAGTDTQYF.

The chain joins TRBV6-4 to TRBJ2-1; no clear D gene. Germline-derived CDR1 and CDR2 are MRHNA and SNTAGT. Trimming stripped 3 bases from V and 4 bases from J, with 19 bases between. CDR3 length: 17 amino acids. The chain's CDR3 is CASSEFARGIPYNEQFF. The CDR3 DNA reads as TGTGCCAGCAGTGAATTCGCGAGAGGAATTCCATACAATGAGCAGTTCTTC.

On this clone: Different DNA sequences within this sample yield the same CDR3. The rearrangement uses TRBV28 and TRBJ1-4, with a possible D match to TRBD1 (6 bases). Germline CDR1 MDHEN, CDR2 SYDVKM. The CDR3 length is 14 residues. V was shortened by 2 bases and J by 5 bases, with 9 bases between the two germline ends. The CDR3 nucleotides read TGTGCCAGCAGTTTAAGCGGACAGAATGAAAAACTGTTTTTT. Its protein is CASSLSGQNEKLFF.

The chain is built from TRBV7-3 and TRBJ2-1; TRBD2 matches 11 bases. Per germline, CDR1 SGHTA and CDR2 FQGTGA. This CDR3 spans 16 amino acids. V lost 5 bases to trimming and J lost 7 bases; unmatched junction nucleotides: 10. CDR3 residues: CASSAHTSGSINEQFF. The CDR3 DNA sequence: TGTGCCAGCAGCGCACACACTAGCGGGAGTATAAATGAGCAGTTCTTC.

Concerning this clone: This specimen includes other DNA sequences encoding the same CDR3. V usage is TRBV15 and J usage is TRBJ1-2, with no clear D. The V and J ends lost 1 base and 3 bases respectively, with 6 bases between them. The CDR3 contains 13 residues. Germline CDR1 and CDR2: LNHNV and YYDKDF (reference sequence). CDR3 residues: CATSRGRHYGYTF. Written as DNA, the CDR3 is TGTGCCACCAGCAGAGGACGGCACTATGGCTACACCTTC.

V usage is TRBV7-9 and J usage is TRBJ1-2; D is uncertain. The germline V and J ends were trimmed by 5 bases and 4 bases, with 20 bases remaining between them. Germline V gives CDR1 SEHNR, CDR2 FQNEAQ (reference sequence). This CDR3 comprises 16 residues. CDR3 loop: CASSLAGDYPTYGYTF. In nucleotides, the CDR3 is TGTGCCAGCAGCCTGGCAGGTGACTACCCTACCTATGGCTACACCTTC. Drawing the rest from reference TRBV7-9 and TRBJ1-2, the complete variable domain is DTGVSQNPRHKITKRGQNVTFRCDPISEHNRLYWYRQTLGQGPEFLTYFQNEAQLEKSRLLSDRFSAERPKGSFSTLEIQRTEQGDSAMYLCASSLAGDYPTYGYTFGSGTRLTVV.

The CDR3 nucleotides read TGTGCCACCAGCAGCACGCAGGGCTATGAAAAACTGTTTTTT. This sequence encodes CATSSTQGYEKLFF. V gene TRBV15 combines with J gene TRBJ1-4; tentative D call: TRBD1 (5 bases). Germline assignment: CDR1 LNHNV and CDR2 YYDKDF (reference sequence). The CDR3 covers 14 residues. The V gene lost 3 bases and the J gene lost 6 bases, with 11 bases spanning the gap.

The V call is TRBV10-3, the J call TRBJ2-7, with D maybe TRBD1 (7 bases). V was pared by 3 bases and J by 2 bases, with 14 bases between. CDR3 length: 15 residues. Per the germline V gene, CDR1 is ENHRY and CDR2 is SYGVKD. CDR3 amino acids: CAISEAQGGPYEQYF. CDR3 nucleotides: TGTGCCATCAGTGAAGCCCAGGGGGGACCCTACGAGCAGTACTTC.

The rearrangement uses TRBV2 and TRBJ1-5; 8 bases align to TRBD1. V lost 5 bases, J lost 6 bases, and 6 bases stayed unmatched. Per germline, CDR1 SNHLY and CDR2 FYNNEI. The CDR3 spans 14 residues. CDR3 loop: CASSRQTGAQPQHF. The CDR3 DNA follows: TGTGCCAGCAGTCGCCAGACAGGGGCTCAGCCCCAGCATTTT.